One and the same sample provided the 17 T cell receptor beta chains below, sequenced in a study of response to subunit inactivated influenza vaccine. In TCRdb, the RT-PCR reads were re-called with MiXCR into one record per CDR3 protein. The sample holds 500,000 to 600,000 distinct CDR3 sequences, about 7.6% seen once. The sample in question was PBMCs from blood, obtained roughly 24 months after vaccination. The receptors were sampled from a man in his fifties or sixties who received an inactivated influenza vaccine.

The chain has TRBV5-5 and TRBJ1-4; 7 nucleotides align to TRBD1. Germline assignment: CDR1 SGHKS and CDR2 YYEKEE (reference sequence). The CDR3 covers 17 residues. The ends lost 4 bases at V and 8 bases at J; junction bases unmatched: 17. CDR3 in amino acids: CASSDSGTAPRGEKLFF. The CDR3 region has the DNA TGTGCCAGCAGCGATTCCGGGACAGCCCCCAGGGGGGAAAAACTGTTTTTT.

This clonotype was picked up many times. The CDR3, as DNA: TGCAGCGTTGAACGAGAGCAGTTCTTC. Protein: CSVEREQFF. This chain joins TRBV29-1 and TRBJ2-1; no reliable D call. This CDR3 region has 9 residues. V was pared by 2 bases and J by 10 bases, with 3 bases between. Germline assignment: CDR1 SQVTM and CDR2 ANQGSEA.

This clonotype has more than one count but fewer than ten. The chain joins TRBV5-8 to TRBJ2-1, with D perhaps matching TRBD1 or TRBD2 (5 bases each). Trimming stripped 4 bases from V and 9 bases from J, with 17 bases between. The germline V gene has CDR1 SGHTS and CDR2 YDEGEE. This CDR3 has 14 amino acids. CDR3 sequence reads: CASSGLQGKGEQFF. The CDR3 DNA follows: TGTGCCAGCAGCGGACTTCAGGGAAAGGGTGAGCAGTTCTTC.

This clonotype was detected ten times or more. The chain couples TRBV7-2 to TRBJ2-5; the match to TRBD2 covers 7 bases. CDR1 is SGHTA, CDR2 FQGNSA, per germline. V dropped 2 bases and J dropped 4; count of bases not matched to a gene: 4. This CDR3 is built from 14 residues. CDR3 region: CASSLRGSLETQYF. The CDR3 DNA follows: TGTGCCAGCAGCTTACGCGGGAGTTTAGAGACCCAGTACTTC.

The V and J genes are TRBV5-8 and TRBJ2-7; the match to TRBD1 covers 9 bases. V was clipped by 6 bases and J by 3 bases; unmatched bases: 7. This CDR3 is 14 amino acids long. Germline V gives CDR1 SGHTS, CDR2 YDEGEE. DNA for the CDR3: TGTGCCAGCACTATGGGACAGGGTGGCTACGAGCAGTACTTC. As protein: CASTMGQGGYEQYF.

The V and J genes are TRBV30 and TRBJ1-1; D possibly corresponds to TRBD1 (6 bases). Trimming pared 4 bases from V and 7 bases from J, leaving 13 bases between. This CDR3 has 12 amino acids. Germline assignment: CDR1 GTSNPN and CDR2 SVGIG (reference sequence). In DNA form, the CDR3 reads TGTGCCTGGACCCGGGACAATATTGAAGCTTTCTTT. This codes for CAWTRDNIEAFF.

This clonotype was detected many times. This rearrangement joins TRBV27 to TRBJ1-1, with no clear D. V was pared by 3 bases and J by 2 bases, with 10 bases between. CDR3 length: 14 amino acids. The V gene's germline CDR1 is MNHEY and CDR2 SMNVEV (reference sequence). For the CDR3, the DNA is TGTGCCAGCAGTTTGAAGGGATTCAACACTGAAGCTTTCTTT. This gives the protein CASSLKGFNTEAFF.

The chain joins TRBV19 to TRBJ1-2, with 7 bases aligning to TRBD1. Per germline, CDR1 LNHDA and CDR2 SQIVND (reference sequence). After removal of 6 bases from V and 8 bases from J, the junction contained 9 bases not matched to a gene. The CDR3 extends over 13 amino acids. The CDR3 coding sequence is TGTGCCAGTAGGGGAACAGGGGCTAACGGCTACACCTTC. Its protein product is CASRGTGANGYTF.

The CDR3 region has the DNA TGTGCCAGCAGCACACTAGCGGGAGCTTTCTACGAGCAGTACTTC. This sequence encodes CASSTLAGAFYEQYF. The chain recombines TRBV27 with TRBJ2-7; 11 bases line up with TRBD2. The germline gives CDR1 MNHEY, CDR2 SMNVEV (reference sequence). The CDR3 has 15 residues. The V segment lost 6 bases and the J segment 3 bases; nucleotides outside the gene matches: 7.

This clonotype was picked up many times. This chain uses TRBV12-3 or TRBV12-4 with TRBJ1-2; 8 positions agree with TRBD1. CDR3 length: 15 amino acids. V was pared by 5 bases and J by 4 bases, with 9 bases of the junction left unmatched. The DNA for the CDR3 is TGTGCCAGCAGTCCGACAGGGGAACGGGGCTATGGCTACACCTTC. Translated: CASSPTGERGYGYTF.

This clonotype appeared a few times. The chain links TRBV9 to TRBJ2-5, with D maybe TRBD2 (6 bases). V was pared by 4 bases and J by 0 bases, with 16 bases between. Germline CDR1 reads SGDLS; CDR2 reads YYNGEE. The CDR3 totals 16 residues. The CDR3 loop reads CASSPSWGVDQETQYF. The CDR3 nucleotides read TGTGCCAGCAGCCCTAGCTGGGGGGTCGACCAAGAGACCCAGTACTTC.

This clonotype was counted ten times or more. The J gene is TRBJ1-1, the V gene TRBV28; D gene ambiguous. V lost 3 bases to trimming and J lost 1 base, with 6 bases between them. This CDR3 region has 13 residues. Germline V gene lookup returns CDR1 MDHEN and CDR2 SYDVKM. The CDR3 region has the DNA TGTGCCAGCAGTTTGACTCGGAACACTGAAGCTTTCTTT. Translated, it gives CASSLTRNTEAFF.

Here the CDR3 reads CASSLGIASYNEQFF. The CDR3 DNA reads as TGCGCCAGCAGCTTGGGGATAGCCTCCTACAATGAGCAGTTCTTC. The rearrangement joins TRBV5-1 to TRBJ2-1, with unresolved D. The V end was cut by 0 bases, the J end by 0 bases, with 7 bases between. The germline V gene encodes CDR1 SGHRS and CDR2 YFSETQ. The CDR3 is 15 amino acids.

This clonotype appeared a few times. The rearrangement links TRBV5-4 to TRBJ2-3; 7 nucleotides align to TRBD2. The CDR3 contains 15 residues. V gave up 4 bases and J gave up 1 base; unmatched junction bases: 6. The germline CDR1 and CDR2 sequences are SGHNT and YYREEE (reference sequence). The CDR3 spells CASSLIGRGTDTQYF. The CDR3 DNA reads TGTGCCAGCAGCCTGATTGGGAGGGGCACAGATACGCAGTATTTT.

This clonotype has at least ten counts. This chain joins TRBV25-1 and TRBJ2-5, with D possibly matching TRBD1 (7 bases). Germline loops: CDR1 MGHDK, CDR2 SYGVNS. V lost 3 bases, J lost 5 bases, and 16 bases lay in between. This CDR3 spans 15 amino acids. The CDR3 region has the DNA TGTGCCAGCAGTGAGCATGAGGGGGCGGGGGAGACCCAGTACTTC. Translated, it gives CASSEHEGAGETQYF.

This clonotype was detected a few times. The gene calls are TRBV25-1 and TRBJ2-1; TRBD1 aligns across 7 bases. Germline V lookup: CDR1 MGHDK, CDR2 SYGVNS. V trimming: 6 bases; J trimming: 9 bases; junction bases outside the gene matches: 11. The CDR3 contains 14 residues. The CDR3 DNA sequence: TGTGCCAGCAGCTTGACAGGGCCAGAGGTTGAGCAGTTCTTC. Protein: CASSLTGPEVEQFF.

V gene TRBV11-2 combines with J gene TRBJ2-2, with D maybe TRBD1 (5 bases). Germline CDR1 SGHAT, CDR2 FQNNGV. V dropped 2 bases and J dropped 4 bases, with 11 bases sitting between them. This CDR3 comprises 15 residues. CDR3 nucleotides: TGTGCCAGCAGCTTATTTGGACAACCCACCGGGGAGCTGTTTTTT. It yields the protein CASSLFGQPTGELFF.